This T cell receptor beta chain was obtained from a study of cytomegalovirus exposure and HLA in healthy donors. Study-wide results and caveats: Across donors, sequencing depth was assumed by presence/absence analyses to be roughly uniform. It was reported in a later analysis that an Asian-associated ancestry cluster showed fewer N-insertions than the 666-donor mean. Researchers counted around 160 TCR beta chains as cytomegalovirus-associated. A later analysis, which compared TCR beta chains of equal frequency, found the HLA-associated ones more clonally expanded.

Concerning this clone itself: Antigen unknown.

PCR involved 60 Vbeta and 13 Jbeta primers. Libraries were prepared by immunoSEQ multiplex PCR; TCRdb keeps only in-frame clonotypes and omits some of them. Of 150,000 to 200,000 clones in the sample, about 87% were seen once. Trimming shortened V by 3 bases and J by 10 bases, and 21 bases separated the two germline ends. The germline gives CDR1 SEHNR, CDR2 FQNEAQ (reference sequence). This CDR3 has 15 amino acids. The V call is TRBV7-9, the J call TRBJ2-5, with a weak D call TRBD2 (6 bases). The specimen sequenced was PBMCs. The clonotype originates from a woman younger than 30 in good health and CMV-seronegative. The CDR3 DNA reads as TGTGCCAGCAGCTTCGGTACGGACACCCCGGAGGGCCAGTACTTC. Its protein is CASSFGTDTPEGQYF.